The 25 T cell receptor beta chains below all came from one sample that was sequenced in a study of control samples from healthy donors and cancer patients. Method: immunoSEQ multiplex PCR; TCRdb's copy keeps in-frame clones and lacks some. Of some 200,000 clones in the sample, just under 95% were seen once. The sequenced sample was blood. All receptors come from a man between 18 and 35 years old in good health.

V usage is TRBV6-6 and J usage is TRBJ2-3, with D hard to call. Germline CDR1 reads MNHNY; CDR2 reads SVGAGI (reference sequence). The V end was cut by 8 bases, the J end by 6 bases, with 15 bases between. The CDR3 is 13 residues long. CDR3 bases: TGTGCCAGCGGTACTACGGGTGGGGATACGCAGTATTTT. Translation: CASGTTGGDTQYF.

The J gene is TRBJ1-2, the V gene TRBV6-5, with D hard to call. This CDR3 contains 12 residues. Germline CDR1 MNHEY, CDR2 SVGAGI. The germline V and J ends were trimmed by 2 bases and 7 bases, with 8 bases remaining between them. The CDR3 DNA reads TGTGCCAGCAGTTACGATTCGCGTGGCTACACCTTC. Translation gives CASSYDSRGYTF.

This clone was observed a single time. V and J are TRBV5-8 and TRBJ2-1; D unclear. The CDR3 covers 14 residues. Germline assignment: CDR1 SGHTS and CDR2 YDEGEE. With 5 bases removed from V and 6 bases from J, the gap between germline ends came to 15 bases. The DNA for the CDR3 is TGTGCCAGCAGGATTACGAAAGGTTTCAATGAGCAGTTCTTC. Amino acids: CASRITKGFNEQFF.

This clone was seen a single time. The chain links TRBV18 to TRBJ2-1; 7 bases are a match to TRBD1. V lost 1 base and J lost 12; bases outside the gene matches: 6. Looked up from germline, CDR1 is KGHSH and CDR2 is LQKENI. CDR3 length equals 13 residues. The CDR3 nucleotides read TGTGCCAGCTCACCACTGGACAGGACATCGCAGTTCTTC. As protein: CASSPLDRTSQFF.

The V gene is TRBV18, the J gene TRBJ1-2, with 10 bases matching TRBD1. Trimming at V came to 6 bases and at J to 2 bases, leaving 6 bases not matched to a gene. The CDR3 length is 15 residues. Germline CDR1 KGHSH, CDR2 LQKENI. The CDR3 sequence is CASSPGTGENYGYTF. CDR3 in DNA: TGTGCCAGCTCGCCGGGGACAGGGGAGAACTATGGCTACACCTTC.

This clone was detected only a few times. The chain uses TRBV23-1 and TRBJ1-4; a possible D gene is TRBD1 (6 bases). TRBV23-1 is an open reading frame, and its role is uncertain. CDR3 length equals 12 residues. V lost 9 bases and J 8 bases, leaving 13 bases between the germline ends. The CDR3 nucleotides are TGCGCCAGGGGGGCGCGAGAAGAAAAACTGTTTTTT. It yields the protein CARGAREEKLFF.

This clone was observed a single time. The DNA of the CDR3 is TGTGCCAGCAGCGACACACGGGGGGGCTCTGGCTACACCTTC. This codes for CASSDTRGGSGYTF. This chain joins TRBV9 and TRBJ1-2, with D tentatively TRBD1 (6 bases). The germline V and J ends were trimmed by 3 bases and 7 bases, with 16 bases remaining between them. Germline V gene data show CDR1 as SGDLS and CDR2 as YYNGEE. There are 14 residues in the CDR3.

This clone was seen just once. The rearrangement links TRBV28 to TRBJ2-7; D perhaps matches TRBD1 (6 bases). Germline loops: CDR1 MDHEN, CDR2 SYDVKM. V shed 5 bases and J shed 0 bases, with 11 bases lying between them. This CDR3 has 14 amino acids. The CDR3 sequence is CASSRGQISYEQYF. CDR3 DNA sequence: TGTGCCAGCAGTCGCGGACAGATCTCCTACGAGCAGTACTTC.

The CDR3 here is CASSYSGGSLTEAFF. The CDR3 nucleotides read TGTGCCAGCAGTTACTCTGGCGGCTCGCTAACTGAAGCTTTCTTT. The chain recombines TRBV6-5 with TRBJ1-1; unclear D gene. Germline V gives CDR1 MNHEY, CDR2 SVGAGI. The V end lost 0 bases, the J end lost 5 bases, and 13 bases lay between the germline ends. The CDR3 loop spans 15 amino acids.

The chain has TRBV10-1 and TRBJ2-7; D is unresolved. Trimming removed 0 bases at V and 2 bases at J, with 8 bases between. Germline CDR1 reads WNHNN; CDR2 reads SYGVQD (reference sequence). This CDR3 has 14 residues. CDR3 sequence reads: CASSESRQPYEQYF. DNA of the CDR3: TGCGCCAGCAGTGAGTCCCGACAACCCTACGAGCAGTACTTC.

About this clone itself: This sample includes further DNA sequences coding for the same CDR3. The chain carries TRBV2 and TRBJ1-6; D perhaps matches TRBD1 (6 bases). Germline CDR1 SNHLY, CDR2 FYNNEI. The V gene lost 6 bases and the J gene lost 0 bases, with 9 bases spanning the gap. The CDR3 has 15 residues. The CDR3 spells CASSPDSSYNSPLHF. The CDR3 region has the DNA TGTGCCAGCAGCCCGGACAGCTCCTATAATTCACCCCTCCACTTT.

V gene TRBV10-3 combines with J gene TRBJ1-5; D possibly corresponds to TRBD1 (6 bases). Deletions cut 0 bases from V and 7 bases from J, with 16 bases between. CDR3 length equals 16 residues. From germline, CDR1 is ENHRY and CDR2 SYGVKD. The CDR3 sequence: CAISESPRTVRQPQHF. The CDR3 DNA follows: TGTGCCATCAGTGAGTCACCTCGGACAGTCAGACAGCCCCAGCATTTT.

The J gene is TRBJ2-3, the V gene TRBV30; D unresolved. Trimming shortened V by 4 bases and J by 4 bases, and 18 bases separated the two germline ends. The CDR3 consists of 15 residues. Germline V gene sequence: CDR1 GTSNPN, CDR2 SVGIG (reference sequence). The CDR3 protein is CAWNAGFKEADTQYF. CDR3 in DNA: TGTGCCTGGAATGCCGGGTTCAAAGAAGCAGATACGCAGTATTTT.

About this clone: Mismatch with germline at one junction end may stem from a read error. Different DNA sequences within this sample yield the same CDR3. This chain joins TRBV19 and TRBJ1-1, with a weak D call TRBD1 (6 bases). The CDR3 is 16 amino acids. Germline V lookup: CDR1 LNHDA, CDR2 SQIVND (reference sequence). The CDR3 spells CASRTPRGGEYTEAFF. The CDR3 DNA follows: TGCGCCAGTAGGACGCCCAGAGGGGGTGAGTACACTGAAGCTTTCTTT.

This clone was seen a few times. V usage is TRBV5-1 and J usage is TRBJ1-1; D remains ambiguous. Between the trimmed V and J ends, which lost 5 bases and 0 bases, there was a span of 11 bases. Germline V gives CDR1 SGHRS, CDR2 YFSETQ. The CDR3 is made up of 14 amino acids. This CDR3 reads CASRTDFMNTEAFF. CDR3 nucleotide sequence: TGCGCCAGCAGGACGGATTTCATGAACACTGAAGCTTTCTTT.

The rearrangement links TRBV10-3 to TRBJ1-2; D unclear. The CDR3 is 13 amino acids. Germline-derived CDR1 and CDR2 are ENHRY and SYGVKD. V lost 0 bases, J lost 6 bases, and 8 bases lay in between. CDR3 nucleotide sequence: TGTGCCATCAGTGAGTCAGAGGTGAATGGCTACACCTTC. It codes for CAISESEVNGYTF.

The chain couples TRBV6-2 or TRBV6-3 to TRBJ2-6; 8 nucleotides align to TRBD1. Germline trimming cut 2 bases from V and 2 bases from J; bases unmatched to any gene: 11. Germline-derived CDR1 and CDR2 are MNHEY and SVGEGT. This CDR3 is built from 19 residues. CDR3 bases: TGTGCCAGCAGTTACCACCGCGCAGGGGGCATGGCTGGGGCCAACGTCCTGACTTTC. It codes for CASSYHRAGGMAGANVLTF.

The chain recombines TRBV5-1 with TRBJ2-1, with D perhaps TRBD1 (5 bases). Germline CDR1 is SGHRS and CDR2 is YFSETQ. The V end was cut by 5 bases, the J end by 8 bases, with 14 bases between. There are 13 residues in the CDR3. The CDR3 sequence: CASRGVPLDEQFF. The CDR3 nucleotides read TGCGCCAGCAGAGGGGTCCCACTGGATGAGCAGTTCTTC.

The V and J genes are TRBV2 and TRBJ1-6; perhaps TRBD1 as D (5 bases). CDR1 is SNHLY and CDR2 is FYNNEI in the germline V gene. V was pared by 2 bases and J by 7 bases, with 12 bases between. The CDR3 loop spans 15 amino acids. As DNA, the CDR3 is TGTGCCAGCAGTGAAATGGGCGGGACGAATTCACCCCTCCACTTT. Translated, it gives CASSEMGGTNSPLHF.

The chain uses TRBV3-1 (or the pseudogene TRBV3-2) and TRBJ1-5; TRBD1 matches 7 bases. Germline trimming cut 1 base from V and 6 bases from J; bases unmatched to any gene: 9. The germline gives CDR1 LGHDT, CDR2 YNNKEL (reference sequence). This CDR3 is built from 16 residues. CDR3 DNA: TGTGCCAGCAGCCAAGGAGCGACAGGGTACTCTCAGCCCCAGCATTTT. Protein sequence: CASSQGATGYSQPQHF.

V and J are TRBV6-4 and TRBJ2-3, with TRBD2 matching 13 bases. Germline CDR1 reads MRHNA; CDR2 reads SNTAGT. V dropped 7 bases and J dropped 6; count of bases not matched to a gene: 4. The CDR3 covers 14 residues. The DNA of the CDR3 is TGTGCCAGCAATACGGGACTAGCGGGGGATACGCAGTATTTT. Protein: CASNTGLAGDTQYF.

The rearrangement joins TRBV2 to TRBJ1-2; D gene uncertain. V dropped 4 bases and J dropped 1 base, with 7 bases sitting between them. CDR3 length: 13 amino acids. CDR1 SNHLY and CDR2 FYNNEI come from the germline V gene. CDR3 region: CASSVRFNYGYTF. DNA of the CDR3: TGTGCCAGCAGTGTGCGGTTTAACTATGGCTACACCTTC. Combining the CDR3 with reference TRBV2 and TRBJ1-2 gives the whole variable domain EPEVTQTPSHQVTQMGQEVILRCVPISNHLYFYWYRQILGQKVEFLVSFYNNEISEKSEIFDDQFSVERPDGSNFTLKIRSTKLEDSAMYFCASSVRFNYGYTFGSGTRLTVV.

The CDR3 protein is CASSRGATQGQPQHF. In DNA, the CDR3 is TGTGCCAGCAGCCGAGGCGCAACCCAGGGACAGCCCCAGCATTTT. V is TRBV6-5 and J is TRBJ1-5; D might be TRBD1 (5 bases). CDR1 and CDR2 from the germline V gene are MNHEY and SVGAGI. V was trimmed by 6 bases and J by 7 bases, leaving 19 bases between them. CDR3 length: 15 residues.

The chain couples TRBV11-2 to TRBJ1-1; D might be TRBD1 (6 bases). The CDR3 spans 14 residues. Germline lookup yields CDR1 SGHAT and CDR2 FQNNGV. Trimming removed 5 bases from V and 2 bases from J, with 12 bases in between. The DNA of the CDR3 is TGTGCCAGCAGCGCGTCAGGGGTTAACACTGAAGCTTTCTTT. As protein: CASSASGVNTEAFF.

Here the CDR3 reads CASSPVGGPSYEQYF. In DNA form, the CDR3 reads TGTGCCAGCTCCCCGGTGGGAGGGCCCTCCTACGAGCAGTACTTC. The genes are TRBV18 and TRBJ2-7, with 7 bases aligning to TRBD2. This CDR3 comprises 15 residues. In germline, CDR1 is KGHSH, CDR2 LQKENI. V was pared by 6 bases and J by 0 bases, with 8 bases of the junction left unmatched.